This T cell receptor (beta chain) was captured in a study of OX40 agonist ivuxolimab in advanced cancers. In germline, CDR1 is SGHTA, CDR2 FQGNSA. V lost 5 bases, J lost 2 bases, and 13 bases lay in between. This CDR3 contains 14 residues. Using immunoSEQ multiplex PCR, the repertoire was profiled, and TCRdb retains in-frame clones only, with some absent. The repertoire holds some 45,000 clones, with around 88% as singletons. The genes are TRBV7-2 and TRBJ2-7; maybe TRBD1 (5 bases). The clonotype originates from an adult with an advanced solid tumor such as melanoma, head and neck, liver or kidney cancer. The input for sequencing was CD4+ or CD8+ T cells sorted from blood, taken in a trial of the OX40 agonist ivuxolimab. CDR3 sequence: CASSDSRATYEQYF. CDR3 nucleotide sequence: TGTGCCAGCAGCGACAGCAGGGCAACCTACGAGCAGTACTTC.